This entry lists 3 T cell receptor beta chains sequenced from one sample in a study of cytomegalovirus exposure and HLA in healthy donors (dated by TCRdb to the late 2010s). The protocol used for the library was the immunoSEQ multiplex PCR assay. For the multiplex PCR, a mixture combining 60 forward primers for TCR Vbeta segments and 13 reverse primers for TCR Jbeta segments was used. The table comes from immuneACCESS by way of TCRdb, which keeps in-frame sequences with V and J called. Part of the clones is missing from these tables; in studies checked, under half for an unresolved V gene and the rest for unknown reasons. The sample contains around 180,000 clones, approximately 84% of them found a single time. The ten largest clones take up 0.2% to 0.3% of the sample. Sequenced material: PBMCs. The receptors were sampled from a girl under three years old in good health and CMV-seronegative.

The V gene is TRBV7-2, the J gene TRBJ2-3; a possible D gene is TRBD1 (5 bases). This CDR3 region has 12 residues. Trimming took off 5 bases at V and 9 bases at J, with 12 bases between the two ends. From germline, CDR1 is SGHTA and CDR2 FQGNSA. The CDR3 DNA reads as TGTGCCAGCAGCCCGCAAGCAGGGACGCAGTATTTT. This gives the protein CASSPQAGTQYF.

This clone appeared a few times. V gene TRBV25-1 combines with J gene TRBJ1-1, with TRBD1 identical over 8 bases. CDR1 and CDR2 from the germline V gene are MGHDK and SYGVNS. The length of the CDR3 is 15 residues. The V segment lost 3 bases and the J segment 5 bases; nucleotides outside the gene matches: 8. The DNA for the CDR3 is TGTGCCAGCAGTGACCCCCGACAGGGGTGGACTGAAGCTTTCTTT. Encoded protein: CASSDPRQGWTEAFF.

Comments on this clone: Other DNA sequences in the same sample also yield this CDR3. V and J are TRBV5-1 and TRBJ2-7, with 9 bases fitting TRBD2. V trimming: 0 bases; J trimming: 0 bases; junction bases outside the gene matches: 4. CDR1 is SGHRS, CDR2 YFSETQ, per germline. This CDR3 comprises 16 residues. For the CDR3, the DNA is TGCGCCAGCAGCTTGGCCCTAGCGGGGTCCTCCTACGAGCAGTACTTC. Translating it yields CASSLALAGSSYEQYF.